The subject of this entry is one T cell receptor beta chain. The source of the sample is a study of cytomegalovirus exposure and HLA in healthy donors. With 60 Vbeta and 13 Jbeta primers, the PCR was carried out. Clones were sequenced by immunoSEQ multiplex PCR, and TCRdb holds only the in-frame ones, with some missing. In the table there are roughly 97,000 clones, 78% of which are singletons. The CDR3 spans 14 residues. Germline V CDR1 and CDR2: MDHEN, SYDVKM. The junction had 7 bases not matched to a gene; V was cut back by 4 bases and J by 6 bases. The sample taken for sequencing was PBMCs. The chain links TRBV28 to TRBJ2-3; 7 positions agree with TRBD2. The TCR was taken from a woman in her forties in good health and CMV-seronegative. The CDR3, as DNA: TGTGCCAGCAGTTGGCGGGAGAGGGTGGATACGCAGTATTTT. Translating it yields CASSWRERVDTQYF.